In its sample, the clone carrying this T cell receptor beta chain was seen many times. This specimen belongs to a study of early T cells in non-severe SARS-CoV-2 infection. The CDR3 spans 15 residues. Germline values: CDR1 SGDLS, CDR2 YYNGEE. V lost 5 bases and J 0 bases, leaving 12 bases between the germline ends. Unique molecular identifiers tagged individual cDNA molecules. TCRdb fed the 5' RACE reads into MiXCR, producing one record per CDR3 protein. The sample carries more than 40,000 distinct CDR3 sequences, roughly 4.2% recorded once. The J gene is TRBJ2-1, the V gene TRBV9; D may match TRBD1 or TRBD2 (5 bases each). The TCR was taken from an adult who was a healthcare worker with PCR-confirmed SARS-CoV-2 infection or an uninfected control (not recorded which). The sample consisted of whole blood. The DNA of the CDR3 is TGTGCCAGCAGTAGGGACCCGAGCTCCTACAATGAGCAGTTCTTC. It is translated as CASSRDPSSYNEQFF.